This T cell receptor beta chain was observed in a study of T cells in severe cutaneous drug reactions (dated by TCRdb to the late 2010s). General notes on the study: Patients were recruited between about 2011 and 2018 from Taiwan, Thailand and a European registry network. Enrollment was limited to patients whose SJS/TEN or DRESS diagnosis was probable or definite according to RegiSCAR criteria. Single-cell sequencing, quantitative PCR validation, functional assays and transgenic mouse experiments were combined with bulk TCR sequencing. Blister fluids/cells, PBMC and other biological samples were taken from patients in the acute stage or the recovery stage. The culprit drug was assigned using the Naranjo algorithm and the ALDEN drug causality algorithm. Libraries used iRepertoire multiplex PCR; authors cited a comparison showing similar capture of abundant clonotypes across iRepertoire and 5' RACE methods with or without UMI.

On this clonotype itself: Its cognate antigen has yet to be identified.

On the study overall, not on this receptor specifically: Whether the public TCR generalizes to SJS/TEN caused by other drugs was noted by the authors as still needing further study. Although undetectable or scarce in tolerant-control and healthy-donor PBMC, a public TCRbeta CDR3 was found in all seven CBZ-SJS/TEN blister samples, at a mean of approximately 14%.

For both bulk and single-cell sequencing, libraries were prepared with the iRepertoire multiplex PCR system and TCR subtype-specific primers. Bulk TCR beta libraries were generated by multiplex PCR with primers targeting V, D and J gene regions. Approximately 85-550 ng of RNA per sample was used as input for bulk TCR library preparation. An Illumina MiSeq was used to sequence the bulk TCR beta amplicons. In the source study's methods: Quality control steps removed sample misassignments and low-quality sequencing reads. The CDR3 was defined as the amino acids lying between the Y[YFLI]C motif of the V gene and the [FW]GXGT motif of the J segment. CDR3 clonotypes and TRBV and TRBJ gene assignments were based on the IMGT database. TRBV expression in each sample was normalized to the mean expression of the same gene in PBMC from more than 35 healthy donors. TCRdb reprocessed the reads, and each CDR3 protein sequence is entered once, without DNA. Here the V and J calls rest on TCRdb's processing, not on the authors' analysis. The table for this sample shows about 2,700 distinct CDR3 sequences. 45% to 65% of the sample belongs to the ten largest clones.

Sequencing was performed on donors who were patients with carbamazepine-induced Stevens-Johnson syndrome or toxic epidermal necrolysis (CBZ-SJS/TEN). Patients with drug-induced severe cutaneous adverse reactions had T cell receptor repertoires profiled by next-generation sequencing to look for drug-specific clonotypes. The RNA source was either peripheral blood mononuclear cells or blister cells from skin lesions. The source material was cells from a skin blister. The cell subset or site label, as the study defines it: unsorted cells from skin lesion blisters. The source is a human donor with toxic epidermal necrolysis, a severe cutaneous drug reaction.

The CDR3 reads CASSPGTVSNQPQHF. Recombination linked TRBV7-9 to TRBJ1-5; TCRdb designates TRBD1, a call that cannot be tested without DNA. Including cysteine and phenylalanine, the CDR3 has 15 amino acids. Only the protein is available. CDR1 SEHNR and CDR2 FQNEAQ were looked up in the germline V gene (reference sequence).